The T cell receptor beta chain under discussion was sequenced for a study of human T cells and chemical hapten exposure. The sample holds many counts of this clonotype. As to time point: pre-sensitization, week 0. Treatment here: therapeutic diphenylcyclopropenone sensitization with weekly scalp DPC. V lost 5 bases, J lost 3 bases, and 7 bases stayed unmatched. The CDR3 has 15 amino acids. CDR1 and CDR2 from the germline V gene are MNHEY and SVGEGT. MiXCR, run by TCRdb on the RACE reads, gives a single entry per CDR3 protein. The top ten clones hold around 2.6% of a sample with 350,000 to 400,000 distinct CDR3 sequences, 5.1% of them seen once.

Sequenced here: whole blood, sampled in connection with sensitization to the hapten diphenylcyclopropenone (DPC). The receptor's source is a woman between 45 and 65 years old with alopecia areata. Some clones in this sample may be carry-over from other donors' samples. The gene calls are TRBV6-2 or TRBV6-3 and TRBJ2-3, with 8 bases fitting TRBD2. Here the CDR3 reads CASSLPSGYTDTQYF. CDR3 DNA sequence: TGTGCCAGCAGTCTCCCTAGCGGGTATACAGATACGCAGTATTTT.